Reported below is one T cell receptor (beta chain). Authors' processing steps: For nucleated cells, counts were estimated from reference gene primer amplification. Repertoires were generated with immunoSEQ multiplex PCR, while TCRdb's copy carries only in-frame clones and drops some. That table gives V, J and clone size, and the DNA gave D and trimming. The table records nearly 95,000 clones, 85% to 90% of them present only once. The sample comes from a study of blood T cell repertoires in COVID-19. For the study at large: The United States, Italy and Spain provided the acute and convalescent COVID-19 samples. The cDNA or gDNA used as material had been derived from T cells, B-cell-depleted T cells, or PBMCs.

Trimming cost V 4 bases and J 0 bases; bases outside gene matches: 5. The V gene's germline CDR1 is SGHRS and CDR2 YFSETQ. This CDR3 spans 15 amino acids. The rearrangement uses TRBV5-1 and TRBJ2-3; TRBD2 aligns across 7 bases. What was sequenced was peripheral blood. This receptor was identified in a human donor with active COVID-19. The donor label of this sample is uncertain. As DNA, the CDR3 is TGCGCCAGCAGCGGGGGGACTACTAGCACAGATACGCAGTATTTT. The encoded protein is CASSGGTTSTDTQYF.